This entry lists 9 T cell receptor beta chains sequenced from one sample in a study of blood T cell repertoires in COVID-19. Sequencing used immunoSEQ multiplex PCR; TCRdb keeps in-frame clones, though not all of them. The table lists under 75,000 clones, about 86% of them singletons, with roughly 18% in the top ten. Sequencing was carried out using peripheral blood. The receptors were sampled from a woman aged 80 or older with active COVID-19.

The chain links TRBV9 to TRBJ2-2; the D is unclear. CDR3 size: 12 residues. Looked up from germline, CDR1 is SGDLS and CDR2 is YYNGEE. Deletions cut 3 bases from V and 4 bases from J, with 4 bases between. The CDR3 reads CASSDGTGELFF. The CDR3 DNA reads as TGTGCCAGCAGCGACGGCACCGGGGAGCTGTTTTTT.

The chain employs TRBV2 and TRBJ2-3; D might be TRBD2 (6 bases). The length of the CDR3 is 14 residues. Germline V gives CDR1 SNHLY, CDR2 FYNNEI. Trimming removed 8 bases from V and 2 bases from J, with 14 bases in between. The CDR3 here is CASRWDLNTDTQYF. The DNA for the CDR3 is TGTGCCAGCCGGTGGGACTTGAACACAGATACGCAGTATTTT.

V is TRBV6-5 and J is TRBJ2-3, with 9 bases matching TRBD1. Germline V gene data show CDR1 as MNHEY and CDR2 as SVGAGI. This CDR3 is built from 15 residues. V trimming: 10 bases; J trimming: 2 bases; junction bases outside the gene matches: 10. The CDR3 nucleotides are TGTGCCACACAGGGGGCGCAGCGGAACACAGATACGCAGTATTTT. Translation: CATQGAQRNTDTQYF.

The rearrangement joins TRBV6-1 to TRBJ1-1; D ambiguous. Trimming removed 3 bases from V and 0 bases from J, with 23 bases in between. This CDR3 comprises 19 residues. Germline CDR1 reads MNHNS; CDR2 reads SASEGT. CDR3 in amino acids: CASSDESLRRGYMNTEAFF. The CDR3 DNA reads as TGTGCCAGCAGTGATGAGTCGCTGAGACGGGGATACATGAACACTGAAGCTTTCTTT.

V and J are TRBV11-3 and TRBJ2-1; D may be TRBD2 (6 bases). The V end lost 2 bases, the J end lost 4 bases, and 12 bases lay between the germline ends. The CDR3 length is 15 residues. Germline assignment: CDR1 SGHNT and CDR2 YENEEA. DNA for the CDR3: TGTGCCAGCAGCTTAAGCGCCGGAGGGTACAATGAGCAGTTCTTC. Encoded protein: CASSLSAGGYNEQFF.

V and J are TRBV30 and TRBJ2-5, with 9 bases matching TRBD1. Germline CDR1 and CDR2: GTSNPN and SVGIG (reference sequence). This CDR3 has 13 amino acids. V shed 0 bases and J 8 bases; nucleotides not matched to a gene: 4. As DNA, the CDR3 is TGTGCCTGGAGTGTAGGGGACAGGGAAACCCAGTACTTC. Translation gives CAWSVGDRETQYF.

The chain links TRBV3-1 (or the pseudogene TRBV3-2) to TRBJ1-2; D remains ambiguous. The CDR3 consists of 12 residues. Germline CDR1 and CDR2: LGHDT and YNNKEL (reference sequence). The V end was cut by 1 base, the J end by 2 bases, with 2 bases between. CDR3: CASSQANYGYTF. CDR3 coding DNA: TGTGCCAGCAGCCAAGCAAACTATGGCTACACCTTC.

The V gene is TRBV10-3, the J gene TRBJ2-2; D may be TRBD1 (5 bases). The CDR3 is 16 amino acids. Germline V gene sequence: CDR1 ENHRY, CDR2 SYGVKD. V gave up 10 bases and J gave up 0 bases, with 18 bases separating them. CDR3 bases: TGTGCCACCTCTCCCAGGGCGAGACCGAACACCGGGGAGCTGTTTTTT. Protein product: CATSPRARPNTGELFF.

V and J are TRBV7-8 and TRBJ1-1, with D maybe TRBD1 (5 bases). Germline V CDR1 and CDR2: SGHVS, FQNEAQ. Trimming removed 1 base from V and 5 bases from J, with 14 bases in between. CDR3 length: 15 residues. The CDR3 sequence is CASSLVPRGGTEAFF. In DNA, the CDR3 is TGTGCCAGCAGCTTAGTCCCCCGGGGGGGAACTGAAGCTTTCTTT.